The clone carrying this TCR beta chain appeared many times. This sample is drawn from a study of T-cell reconstitution after alpha-beta-depleted transplantation in children. Unique molecular identifiers were incorporated when the TCRbeta library was constructed. TCRdb re-called the PCR reads with MiXCR, one entry per CDR3 protein. Here the sample spans around 700,000 distinct CDR3 sequences, approximately 14% being singletons. CDR3 length: 11 amino acids. V lost 6 bases and J 1 base, leaving 7 bases between the germline ends. Looked up from germline, CDR1 is SQVTM and CDR2 is ANQGSEA. This material consisted of PBMCs, taken before TCRalphabeta/CD19-depleted stem cell transplant. This rearrangement joins TRBV29-1 to TRBJ2-7; D unclear. This clonotype was obtained from a girl between 2 and 10 years old with congenital amegakaryocytic thrombocytopenia, due to receive a stem cell transplant. The CDR3 DNA reads TGCAGCGTCCAGATGTCCTACGAGCAGTACTTC. It specifies CSVQMSYEQYF.